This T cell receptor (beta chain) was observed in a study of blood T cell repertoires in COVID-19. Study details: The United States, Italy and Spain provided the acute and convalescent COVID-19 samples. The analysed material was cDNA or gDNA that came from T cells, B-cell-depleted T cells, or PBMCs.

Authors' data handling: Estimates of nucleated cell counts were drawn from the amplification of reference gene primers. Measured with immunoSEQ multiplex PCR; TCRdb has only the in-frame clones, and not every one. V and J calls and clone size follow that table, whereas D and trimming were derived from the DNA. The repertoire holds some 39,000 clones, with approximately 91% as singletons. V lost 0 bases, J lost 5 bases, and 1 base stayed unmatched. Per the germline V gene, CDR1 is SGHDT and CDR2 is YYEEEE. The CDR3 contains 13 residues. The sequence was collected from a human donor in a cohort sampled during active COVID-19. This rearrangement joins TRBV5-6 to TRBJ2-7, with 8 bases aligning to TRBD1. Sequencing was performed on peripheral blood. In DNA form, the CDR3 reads TGTGCCAGCAGCTTGGGACAGGGGAACGAGCAGTACTTC. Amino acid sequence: CASSLGQGNEQYF.